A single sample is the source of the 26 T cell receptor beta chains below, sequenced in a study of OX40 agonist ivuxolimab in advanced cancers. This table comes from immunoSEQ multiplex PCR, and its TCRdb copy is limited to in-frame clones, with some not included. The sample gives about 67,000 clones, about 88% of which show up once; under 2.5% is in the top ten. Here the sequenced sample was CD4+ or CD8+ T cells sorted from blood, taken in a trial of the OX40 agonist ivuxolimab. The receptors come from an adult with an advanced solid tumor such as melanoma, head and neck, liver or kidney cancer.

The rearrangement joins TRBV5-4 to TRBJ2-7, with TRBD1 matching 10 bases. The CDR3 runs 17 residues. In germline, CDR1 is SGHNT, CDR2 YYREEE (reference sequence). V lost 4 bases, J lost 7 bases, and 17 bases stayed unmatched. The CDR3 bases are TGTGCCAGCAGCCCGGGACAGGGGCGAACTACACTACGGGAGCAGTACTTC. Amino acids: CASSPGQGRTTLREQYF.

CDR3 sequence reads: CASSLAAGTDTQYF. In nucleotides, the CDR3 is TGTGCCAGCAGCTTGGCCGCCGGCACAGATACGCAGTATTTT. V is TRBV5-4 and J is TRBJ2-3; no reliable D call. Trimming left V 0 bases short and J 1 base short, with 6 bases between. CDR1 and CDR2 (germline): SGHNT, YYREEE (reference sequence). The CDR3 has 14 residues.

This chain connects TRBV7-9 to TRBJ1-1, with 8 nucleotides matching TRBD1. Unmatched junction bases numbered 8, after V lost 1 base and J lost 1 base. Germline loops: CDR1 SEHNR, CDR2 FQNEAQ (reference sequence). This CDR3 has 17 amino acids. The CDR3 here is CASSLGQGALGNTEAFF. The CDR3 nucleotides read TGTGCCAGCAGCTTAGGGCAGGGGGCGCTTGGGAACACTGAAGCTTTCTTT.

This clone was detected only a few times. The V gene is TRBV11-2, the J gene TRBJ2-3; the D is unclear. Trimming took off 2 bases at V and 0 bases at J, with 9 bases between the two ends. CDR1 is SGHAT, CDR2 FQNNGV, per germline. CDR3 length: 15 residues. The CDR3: CASSLHRFSTDTQYF. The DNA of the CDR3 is TGTGCCAGCAGCTTACATCGGTTTAGCACAGATACGCAGTATTTT.

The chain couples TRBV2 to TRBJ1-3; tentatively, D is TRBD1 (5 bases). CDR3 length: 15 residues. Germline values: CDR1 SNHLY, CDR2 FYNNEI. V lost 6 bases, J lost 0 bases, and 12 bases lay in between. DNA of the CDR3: TGTGCCAGCAGCCAGGGACGGCCCTCTGGAAACACCATATATTTT. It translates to CASSQGRPSGNTIYF. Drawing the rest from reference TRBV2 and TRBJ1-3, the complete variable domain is EPEVTQTPSHQVTQMGQEVILRCVPISNHLYFYWYRQILGQKVEFLVSFYNNEISEKSEIFDDQFSVERPDGSNFTLKIRSTKLEDSAMYFCASSQGRPSGNTIYFGEGSWLTVV.

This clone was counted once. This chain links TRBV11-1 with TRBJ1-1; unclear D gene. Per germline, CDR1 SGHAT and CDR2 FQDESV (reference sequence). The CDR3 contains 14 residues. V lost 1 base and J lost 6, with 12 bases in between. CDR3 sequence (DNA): TGTGCCAGCAGCTTAGGGCCAGTTACCCCTGAAGCTTTCTTT. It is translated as CASSLGPVTPEAFF. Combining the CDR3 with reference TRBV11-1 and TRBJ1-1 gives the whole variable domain EAEVAQSPRYKITEKSQAVAFWCDPISGHATLYWYRQILGQGPELLVQFQDESVVDDSQLPKDRFSAERLKGVDSTLKIQPAELGDSAMYLCASSLGPVTPEAFFGQGTRLTVV.

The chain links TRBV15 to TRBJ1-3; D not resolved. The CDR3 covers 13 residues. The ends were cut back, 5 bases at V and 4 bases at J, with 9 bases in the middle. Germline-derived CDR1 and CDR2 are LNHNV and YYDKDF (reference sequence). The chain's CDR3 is CATSPYEGNTIYF. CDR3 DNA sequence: TGTGCCACCAGCCCCTACGAAGGAAACACCATATATTTT. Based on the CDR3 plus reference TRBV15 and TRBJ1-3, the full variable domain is DAMVIQNPRYQVTQFGKPVTLSCSQTLNHNVMYWYQQKSSQAPKLLFHYYDKDFNNEADTPDNFQSRRPNTSFCFLDIRSPGLGDTAMYLCATSPYEGNTIYFGEGSWLTVV.

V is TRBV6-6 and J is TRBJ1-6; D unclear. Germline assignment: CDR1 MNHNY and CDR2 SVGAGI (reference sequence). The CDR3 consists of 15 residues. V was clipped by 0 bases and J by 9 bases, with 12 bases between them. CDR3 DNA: TGTGCCAGCAGTTACTCCCCGGCCGGCCGTTCACCCCTCCACTTT. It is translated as CASSYSPAGRSPLHF.

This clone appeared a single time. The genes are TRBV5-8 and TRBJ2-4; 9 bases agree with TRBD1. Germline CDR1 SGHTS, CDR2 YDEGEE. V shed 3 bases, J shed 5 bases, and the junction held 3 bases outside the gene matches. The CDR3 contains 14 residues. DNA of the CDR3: TGTGCCAGCAGCTCGGGACAGGGACAAAACATTCAGTACTTC. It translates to CASSSGQGQNIQYF.

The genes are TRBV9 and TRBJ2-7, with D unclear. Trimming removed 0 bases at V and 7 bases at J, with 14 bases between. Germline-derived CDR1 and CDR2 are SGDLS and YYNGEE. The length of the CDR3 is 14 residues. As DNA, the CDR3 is TGTGCCAGCAGCGTAGGCCCGGGTGATGGGGAGCAGTACTTC. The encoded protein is CASSVGPGDGEQYF.

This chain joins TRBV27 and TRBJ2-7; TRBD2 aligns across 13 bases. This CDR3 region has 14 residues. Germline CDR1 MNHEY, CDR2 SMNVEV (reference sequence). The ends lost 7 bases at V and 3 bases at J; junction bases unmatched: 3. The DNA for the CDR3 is TGTGCCAGCACCCGGACTAGCGGGAGCTACGAGCAGTACTTC. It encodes CASTRTSGSYEQYF.

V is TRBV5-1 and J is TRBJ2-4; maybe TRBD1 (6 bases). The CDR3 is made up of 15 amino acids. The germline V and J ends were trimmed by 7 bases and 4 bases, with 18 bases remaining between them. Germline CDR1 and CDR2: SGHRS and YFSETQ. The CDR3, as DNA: TGCGCCAGCCCCTGGGGTGGGGGCAGTAAAAACATTCAGTACTTC. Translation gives CASPWGGGSKNIQYF.

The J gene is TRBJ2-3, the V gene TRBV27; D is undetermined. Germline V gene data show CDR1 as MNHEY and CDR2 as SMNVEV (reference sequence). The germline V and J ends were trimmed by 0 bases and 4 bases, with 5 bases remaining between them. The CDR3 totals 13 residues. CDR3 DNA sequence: TGTGCCAGCAGTTTATCGGCGGCAGATACGCAGTATTTT. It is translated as CASSLSAADTQYF.

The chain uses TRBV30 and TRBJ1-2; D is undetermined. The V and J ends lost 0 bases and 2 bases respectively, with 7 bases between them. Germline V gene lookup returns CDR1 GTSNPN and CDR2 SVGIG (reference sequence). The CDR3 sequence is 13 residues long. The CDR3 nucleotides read TGTGCCTGGAGTGTACGGAAAAACTATGGCTACACCTTC. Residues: CAWSVRKNYGYTF.

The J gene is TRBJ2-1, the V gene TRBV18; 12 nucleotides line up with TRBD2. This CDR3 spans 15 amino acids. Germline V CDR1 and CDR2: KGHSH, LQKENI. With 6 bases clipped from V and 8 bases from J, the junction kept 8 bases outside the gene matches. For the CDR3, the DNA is TGTGCCAGCTCCCAAGGACTAGCGGGATTGGATGAGCAGTTCTTC. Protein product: CASSQGLAGLDEQFF.

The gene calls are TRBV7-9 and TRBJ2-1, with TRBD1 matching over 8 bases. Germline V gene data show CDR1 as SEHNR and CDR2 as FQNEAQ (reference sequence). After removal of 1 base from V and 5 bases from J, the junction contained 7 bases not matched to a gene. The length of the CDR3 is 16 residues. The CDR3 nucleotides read TGTGCCAGCAGCTTAGTCGGCAGGGGGCTTAACAATGAGCAGTTCTTC. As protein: CASSLVGRGLNNEQFF. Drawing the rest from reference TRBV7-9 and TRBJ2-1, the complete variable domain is DTGVSQNPRHKITKRGQNVTFRCDPISEHNRLYWYRQTLGQGPEFLTYFQNEAQLEKSRLLSDRFSAERPKGSFSTLEIQRTEQGDSAMYLCASSLVGRGLNNEQFFGPGTRLTVL.

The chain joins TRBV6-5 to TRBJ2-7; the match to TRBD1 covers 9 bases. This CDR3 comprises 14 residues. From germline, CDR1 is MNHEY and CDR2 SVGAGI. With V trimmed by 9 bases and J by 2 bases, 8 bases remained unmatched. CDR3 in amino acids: CASRDRTGAYEQYF. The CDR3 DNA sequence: TGTGCCAGTAGAGACCGGACAGGGGCCTACGAGCAGTACTTC.

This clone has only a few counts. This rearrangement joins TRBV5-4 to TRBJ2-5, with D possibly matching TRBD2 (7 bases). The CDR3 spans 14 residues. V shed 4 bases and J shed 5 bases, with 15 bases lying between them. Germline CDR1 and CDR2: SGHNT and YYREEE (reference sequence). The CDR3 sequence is CASSPRGAGETQYF. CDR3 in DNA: TGTGCCAGCAGCCCCCGGGGGGCGGGGGAGACCCAGTACTTC.

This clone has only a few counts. The CDR3 coding sequence is TGTGCCATCAGTGAGTCTCCGGGAAAAGGTAGCAATCAGCCCCAGCATTTT. This encodes CAISESPGKGSNQPQHF. The chain recombines TRBV10-3 with TRBJ1-5; D gene ambiguous. Germline CDR1 is ENHRY and CDR2 is SYGVKD. CDR3 size: 17 residues. Trimming shortened V by 0 bases and J by 0 bases, and 12 bases separated the two germline ends.

The CDR3 DNA reads TGTGCCAGCAGCTCCGCGACAGGCCGAGCTTTCTTT. The encoded protein is CASSSATGRAFF. The rearrangement joins TRBV7-2 to TRBJ1-1; TRBD1 is a possible D gene (6 bases). From germline, CDR1 is SGHTA and CDR2 FQGNSA. This CDR3 has 12 residues. Trimming shortened V by 4 bases and J by 10 bases, and 13 bases separated the two germline ends.

CDR3 in DNA: TGCGCCAGCGACACCCGATTGGAGGGACTAGCGGGCCAGAGCTCCTACAATGAGCAGTTCTTC. Encoded protein: CASDTRLEGLAGQSSYNEQFF. This chain joins TRBV10-1 and TRBJ2-1; TRBD2 aligns across 12 bases. The CDR3 spans 21 residues. Trimming cost V 8 bases and J 0 bases; bases outside gene matches: 20. CDR1 and CDR2 from the germline V gene are WNHNN and SYGVQD (reference sequence).

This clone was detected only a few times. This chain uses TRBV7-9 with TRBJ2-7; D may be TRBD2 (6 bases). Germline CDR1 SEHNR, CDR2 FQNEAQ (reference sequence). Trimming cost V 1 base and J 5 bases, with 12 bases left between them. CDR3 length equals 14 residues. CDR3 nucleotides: TGTGCCAGCAGCTTAGGAGGGACTGGCGACGAGCAGTACTTC. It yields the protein CASSLGGTGDEQYF. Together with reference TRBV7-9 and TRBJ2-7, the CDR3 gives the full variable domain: DTGVSQNPRHKITKRGQNVTFRCDPISEHNRLYWYRQTLGQGPEFLTYFQNEAQLEKSRLLSDRFSAERPKGSFSTLEIQRTEQGDSAMYLCASSLGGTGDEQYFGPGTRLTVT.

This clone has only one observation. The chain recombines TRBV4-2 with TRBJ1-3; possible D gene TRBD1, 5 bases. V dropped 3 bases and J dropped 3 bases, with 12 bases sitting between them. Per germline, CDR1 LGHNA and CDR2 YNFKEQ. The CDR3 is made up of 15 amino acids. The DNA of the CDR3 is TGTGCCAGCAGCCACTTCGGGACTGATGGAAACACCATATATTTT. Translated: CASSHFGTDGNTIYF.

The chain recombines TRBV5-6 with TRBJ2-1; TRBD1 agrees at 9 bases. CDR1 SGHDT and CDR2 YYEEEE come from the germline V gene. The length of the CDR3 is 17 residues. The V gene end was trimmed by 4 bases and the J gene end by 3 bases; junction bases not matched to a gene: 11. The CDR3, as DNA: TGTGCCAGCAGCGTGCTCGGAACAGGGGGCAACTACAATGAGCAGTTCTTC. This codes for CASSVLGTGGNYNEQFF.

CDR3 protein: CASSPPQLPGELFF. The DNA of the CDR3 is TGTGCCAGCTCACCACCACAGTTGCCCGGGGAGCTGTTTTTT. The gene calls are TRBV18 and TRBJ2-2; D gene ambiguous. CDR3 size: 14 residues. The germline gives CDR1 KGHSH, CDR2 LQKENI. V shed 0 bases and J shed 6 bases, with 8 bases lying between them.

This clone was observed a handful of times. The CDR3 loop is CAWSLGGGLSYEQYF. CDR3 coding DNA: TGTGCCTGGAGCCTGGGAGGGGGGCTCTCCTACGAGCAGTACTTC. The rearrangement links TRBV30 to TRBJ2-7, with D perhaps TRBD2 (7 bases). Trimming pared 3 bases from V and 0 bases from J, leaving 15 bases between. The CDR3 spans 15 residues. Germline V CDR1 and CDR2: GTSNPN, SVGIG (reference sequence).